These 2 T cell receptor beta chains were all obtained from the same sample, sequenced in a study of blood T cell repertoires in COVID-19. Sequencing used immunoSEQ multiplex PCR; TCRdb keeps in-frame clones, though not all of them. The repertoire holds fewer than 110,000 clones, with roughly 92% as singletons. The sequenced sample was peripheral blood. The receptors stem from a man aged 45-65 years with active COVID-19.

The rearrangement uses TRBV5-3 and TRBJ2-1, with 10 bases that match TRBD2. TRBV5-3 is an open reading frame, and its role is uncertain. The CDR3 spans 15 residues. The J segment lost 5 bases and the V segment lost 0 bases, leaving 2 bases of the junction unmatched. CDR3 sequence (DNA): TGTGCCAGAAGCTTGGAACTAGCGGGAAACAATGAGCAGTTCTTC. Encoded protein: CARSLELAGNNEQFF.

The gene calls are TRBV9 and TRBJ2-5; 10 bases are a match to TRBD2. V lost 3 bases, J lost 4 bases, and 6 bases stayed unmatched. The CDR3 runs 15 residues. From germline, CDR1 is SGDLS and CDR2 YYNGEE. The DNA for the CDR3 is TGTGCCAGCAGCGAGACTAGCGGGCTCCCAGAGACCCAGTACTTC. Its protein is CASSETSGLPETQYF.